This T cell receptor beta chain was identified in a study of blood T cell repertoires in COVID-19. Study-wide background: COVID-19 samples from acute and convalescent phases originated in the United States, Italy and Spain.

Between the trimmed V and J ends, which lost 10 bases and 6 bases, there was a span of 13 bases. The CDR3 sequence is 11 residues long. Germline CDR1 and CDR2: MNHEY and SMNVEV (reference sequence). Assay: immunoSEQ multiplex PCR; the TCRdb copy retains only in-frame clones and omits some. The sample gives 30,000 to 40,000 clones, roughly 86% of which show up once; roughly three fifths is in the top ten. This clone was counted only a few times. V and J are TRBV27 and TRBJ2-7; tentatively, D is TRBD1 (5 bases). Sequenced sample: peripheral blood. The TCR comes from a man between 70 and 80 years old with acute or convalescent COVID-19. The CDR3: CATSRESEQYF. The CDR3 DNA follows: TGTGCCACAAGCAGGGAATCCGAGCAGTACTTC.